Shown below are 13 T cell receptor beta chains from a single sample sequenced in a study of cytomegalovirus exposure and HLA in healthy donors. PCR primers comprised 60 Vbeta and 13 Jbeta primers. TCRdb's copy holds only in-frame clones and misses some; the assay was immunoSEQ multiplex PCR. This sample has 95,000 to 150,000 clones, with over 65% found just once. Material: PBMCs. The source is a woman in her forties in good health and CMV-seropositive.

The chain combines TRBV27 with TRBJ2-7; possible D gene TRBD2, 5 bases. Germline V gene sequence: CDR1 MNHEY, CDR2 SMNVEV (reference sequence). V gave up 3 bases and J gave up 1 base, with 13 bases separating them. CDR3 length: 15 amino acids. CDR3 in DNA: TGTGCCAGCAGTTTGAAGTTCGGAGGATCCTACGAGCAGTACTTC. Translated: CASSLKFGGSYEQYF.

The rearrangement links TRBV25-1 to TRBJ1-2; 11 nucleotides match TRBD1. The CDR3 contains 17 residues. Germline assignment: CDR1 MGHDK and CDR2 SYGVNS. Trimming at V came to 2 bases and at J to 3 bases, leaving 8 bases not matched to a gene. CDR3 nucleotide sequence: TGTGCCAGCAGTGAACACGCGGACAGGGGGCGTCACTATGGCTACACCTTC. This sequence encodes CASSEHADRGRHYGYTF.

J is TRBJ2-3 and V is TRBV27; D unclear. Germline CDR1 and CDR2: MNHEY and SMNVEV (reference sequence). Trimming pared 4 bases from V and 2 bases from J, leaving 13 bases between. This CDR3 contains 15 residues. CDR3 sequence: CASSSSWANTDTQYF. CDR3 DNA: TGTGCCAGCAGTTCTTCTTGGGCGAACACAGATACGCAGTATTTT.

The chain is built from TRBV28 and TRBJ2-5; TRBD1 matches 7 bases. Germline V gene lookup returns CDR1 MDHEN and CDR2 SYDVKM. The V segment lost 4 bases and the J segment 5 bases; nucleotides outside the gene matches: 16. The CDR3 length is 17 residues. CDR3 loop: CASSSAADRNPWETQYF. The DNA for the CDR3 is TGTGCCAGCAGTTCGGCTGCGGACAGGAACCCCTGGGAGACCCAGTACTTC.

This chain uses TRBV21-1 with TRBJ2-1; TRBD2 is the table's D call and was not checked against the DNA. TRBV21-1 is described as a pseudogene. The CDR3 contains 18 residues. The CDR3 DNA is TGTGCCAGCAGCCCAAAAGACAGACTAGCGGATTCCTACAATGAGCAGTTCTTC. This gives the protein CASSPKDRLADSYNEQFF.

The V gene is TRBV7-9, the J gene TRBJ2-7; tentative D call: TRBD1 (5 bases). The V gene lost 2 bases and the J gene lost 6 bases, with 8 bases spanning the gap. Germline assignment: CDR1 SEHNR and CDR2 FQNEAQ (reference sequence). This CDR3 is built from 12 residues. CDR3 in amino acids: CASSLRRGEQYF. The CDR3 DNA is TGTGCCAGCAGCTTAAGAAGGGGCGAGCAGTACTTC. Drawing the rest from reference TRBV7-9 and TRBJ2-7, the complete variable domain is DTGVSQNPRHKITKRGQNVTFRCDPISEHNRLYWYRQTLGQGPEFLTYFQNEAQLEKSRLLSDRFSAERPKGSFSTLEIQRTEQGDSAMYLCASSLRRGEQYFGPGTRLTVT.

CDR3 protein: CASSERTVMSYEQYF. In DNA, the CDR3 is TGTGCCAGCAGTGAACGCACAGTCATGTCCTACGAGCAGTACTTC. The V gene is TRBV6-1, the J gene TRBJ2-7; D ambiguous. The CDR3 spans 15 residues. Germline-derived CDR1 and CDR2 are MNHNS and SASEGT. V was pared by 2 bases and J by 1 base, with 12 bases between.

This clone has a handful of counts. V gene TRBV2 combines with J gene TRBJ1-4; 7 bases map to TRBD1. The length of the CDR3 is 10 residues. Germline V CDR1 and CDR2: SNHLY, FYNNEI. The junction had 0 bases not matched to a gene; V was cut back by 7 bases and J by 10 bases. The CDR3 region is CASTGGKLFF. DNA of the CDR3: TGTGCCAGCACAGGGGGAAAACTGTTTTTT.

The chain is built from TRBV27 and TRBJ2-1; possible D gene TRBD1, 6 bases. Trimming cost V 6 bases and J 2 bases, with 14 bases left between them. CDR1 is MNHEY, CDR2 SMNVEV, per germline (reference sequence). The CDR3 extends over 15 amino acids. The CDR3 reads CASRKNKGAYNEQFF. In DNA, the CDR3 is TGTGCCAGCAGAAAAAACAAGGGGGCCTACAATGAGCAGTTCTTC.

J is TRBJ2-5 and V is TRBV7-6; possibly TRBD1 for D (5 bases). Trimming stripped 6 bases from V and 3 bases from J, with 5 bases between. From germline, CDR1 is SGHVS and CDR2 FNYEAQ. The CDR3 contains 11 residues. This chain's CDR3 is CASRQEETQYF. CDR3 in DNA: TGTGCCAGCAGACAGGAAGAGACCCAGTACTTC.

The CDR3 loop is CASSPTGDKNTF. CDR3 DNA: TGTGCCAGCAGTCCTACAGGGGATAAGAACACCTTC. The gene calls are TRBV2 and TRBJ1-2, with 7 bases aligning to TRBD1. The V and J ends lost 5 bases and 12 bases, in that order; junction bases with no gene match: 9. This CDR3 region has 12 residues. Germline values: CDR1 SNHLY, CDR2 FYNNEI.

The chain carries TRBV5-1 and TRBJ1-1; the D is unclear. The germline gives CDR1 SGHRS, CDR2 YFSETQ. Trimming took 4 bases from V and 4 from J, leaving 17 bases between them. This CDR3 is 15 amino acids long. The CDR3: CASSLDGGGSTEAFF. The CDR3 DNA reads as TGCGCCAGCAGCCTGGATGGTGGAGGGTCCACTGAAGCTTTCTTT.

The V gene is TRBV5-1, the J gene TRBJ2-1, with D possibly being TRBD2 (6 bases). The CDR3 runs to 17 residues. The V and J ends lost 6 bases and 3 bases respectively, with 22 bases between them. Germline assignment: CDR1 SGHRS and CDR2 YFSETQ. The CDR3 region is CASTPAGGGADYNEQFF. The CDR3 nucleotides are TGCGCCAGCACACCCGCGGGTGGCGGGGCGGACTACAATGAGCAGTTCTTC.